The 8 T cell receptor beta chains below come from one sample, sequenced in a study of T cells after yellow fever vaccination. TCRdb recomputed calls from the 5' RACE reads with MiXCR, one row per CDR3 protein. The table has fewer than 400,000 distinct CDR3 sequences, around 10% seen once. Sequenced here: CD4+ T cells sorted from PBMCs, sampled 45 days after the yellow fever booster vaccination. These TCRs come from a man aged 18 to 29 who received the YFV17D yellow fever vaccine.

This clonotype has more than one count but fewer than ten. The chain carries TRBV7-2 and TRBJ1-4; a possible D gene is TRBD1 (6 bases). The CDR3 has 14 amino acids. Germline lookup yields CDR1 SGHTA and CDR2 FQGNSA. V lost 6 bases and J 3 bases, leaving 11 bases between the germline ends. The CDR3 nucleotides read TGTGCCAGCAGTAGAGGGGGTTCTAATGAAAAACTGTTTTTT. Its translation: CASSRGGSNEKLFF.

There are a few counts of this clonotype. CDR3 nucleotides: TGTGCCAGCTCTTCAGGACAGGGCACTGAAGCTTTCTTT. Amino acid sequence: CASSSGQGTEAFF. The chain carries TRBV18 and TRBJ1-1, with 8 bases aligning to TRBD1. This CDR3 region has 13 residues. The germline gives CDR1 KGHSH, CDR2 LQKENI. V lost 6 bases, J lost 4 bases, and 4 bases stayed unmatched.

This clonotype appeared a few times. The chain recombines TRBV12-3 or TRBV12-4 with TRBJ1-3, with D uncertain. This CDR3 region has 13 residues. Trimming stripped 3 bases from V and 4 bases from J, with 7 bases between. The CDR3 loop reads CASSLSQGNTIYF. The CDR3 DNA is TGTGCCAGCAGTTTGAGTCAGGGAAACACCATATATTTT.

This chain links TRBV30 with TRBJ2-3, with a weak D call TRBD1 (5 bases). Germline assignment: CDR1 GTSNPN and CDR2 SVGIG (reference sequence). The CDR3 spans 13 residues. V lost 4 bases and J lost 6, with 14 bases in between. The CDR3 DNA is TGTGCCTGGACTGTTTTAGGGGCGGATACGCAGTATTTT. As protein: CAWTVLGADTQYF. Drawing the rest from reference TRBV30 and TRBJ2-3, the complete variable domain is SQTIHQWPATLVQPVGSPLSLECTVEGTSNPNLYWYRQAAGRGLQLLFYSVGIGQISSEVPQNLSASRPQDRQFILSSKKLLLSDSGFYLCAWTVLGADTQYFGPGTRLTVL.

This clonotype occurred a few times. This rearrangement joins TRBV5-5 to TRBJ2-6; perhaps TRBD2 as D (5 bases). This CDR3 region has 16 residues. V was shortened by 1 base and J by 1 base, with 9 bases between the two germline ends. Germline assignment: CDR1 SGHKS and CDR2 YYEKEE (reference sequence). In DNA form, the CDR3 reads TGTGCCAGCAGCTTGACTAGGTTTTCTGGGGCCAACGTCCTGACTTTC. Protein product: CASSLTRFSGANVLTF.

This clonotype has a handful of counts. The chain couples TRBV7-9 to TRBJ2-3; TRBD1 agrees at 7 bases. CDR1 SEHNR and CDR2 FQNEAQ come from the germline V gene (reference sequence). CDR3 length: 15 residues. The CDR3: CGGERVQGSTDTQYF. In DNA form, the CDR3 reads TGTGGAGGAGAGAGAGTACAGGGGTCCACAGATACGCAGTATTTT.

The V call is TRBV7-9, the J call TRBJ1-1; D possibly corresponds to TRBD1 (5 bases). The V and J ends lost 2 bases and 3 bases respectively, with 16 bases between them. The germline gives CDR1 SEHNR, CDR2 FQNEAQ (reference sequence). The CDR3 has 16 amino acids. This CDR3 reads CASSLWSGQTDTEAFF. The CDR3 region has the DNA TGTGCCAGCAGCTTATGGTCAGGGCAGACAGACACTGAAGCTTTCTTT. Combining the CDR3 with reference TRBV7-9 and TRBJ1-1 gives the whole variable domain DTGVSQNPRHKITKRGQNVTFRCDPISEHNRLYWYRQTLGQGPEFLTYFQNEAQLEKSRLLSDRFSAERPKGSFSTLEIQRTEQGDSAMYLCASSLWSGQTDTEAFFGQGTRLTVV.

The rearrangement links TRBV29-1 to TRBJ2-7; 8 nucleotides match TRBD1. Germline-derived CDR1 and CDR2 are SQVTM and ANQGSEA. This CDR3 spans 13 amino acids. V gave up 7 bases and J gave up 4 bases; unmatched junction bases: 9. The CDR3 reads CSARLDRAYEQYV. The CDR3 nucleotides read TGCAGCGCCCGACTGGACAGGGCTTACGAGCAGTACGTC.